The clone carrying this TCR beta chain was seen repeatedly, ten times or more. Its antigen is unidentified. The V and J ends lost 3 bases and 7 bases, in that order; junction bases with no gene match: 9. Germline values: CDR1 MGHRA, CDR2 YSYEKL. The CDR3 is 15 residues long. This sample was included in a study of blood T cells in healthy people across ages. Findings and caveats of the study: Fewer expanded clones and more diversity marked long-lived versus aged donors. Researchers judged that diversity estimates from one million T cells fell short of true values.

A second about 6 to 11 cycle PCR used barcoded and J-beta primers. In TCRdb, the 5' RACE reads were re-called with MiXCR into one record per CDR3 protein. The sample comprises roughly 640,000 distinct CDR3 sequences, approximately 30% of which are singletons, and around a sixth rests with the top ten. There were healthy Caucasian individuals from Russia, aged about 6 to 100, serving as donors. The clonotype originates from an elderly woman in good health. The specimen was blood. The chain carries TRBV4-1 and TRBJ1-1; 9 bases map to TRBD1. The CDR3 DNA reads TGCGCCAGCAGCCAGGATTCCGGGACAGGGCGTGAAGCTTTCTTT. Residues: CASSQDSGTGREAFF.